This TCR beta chain appears in the sequencing data of a study of blood T cell repertoires in COVID-19. Whole-study context: From T cells, B-cell-depleted T cells, or PBMCs came the material, which was cDNA or gDNA.

Profiled with immunoSEQ multiplex PCR; TCRdb holds only in-frame clones, not every one. The sample carries under 200,000 clones, 88% recorded once. The CDR3 has 16 residues. Trimming cost V 4 bases and J 7 bases; bases outside gene matches: 12. Per germline, CDR1 SGHNT and CDR2 YYREEE (reference sequence). This TCR was sampled from a man aged 18-30 years with active or convalescent COVID-19. Material for sequencing was peripheral blood. The chain employs TRBV5-4 and TRBJ2-5; 11 bases align to TRBD2. In nucleotides, the CDR3 is TGTGCCAGCAGCAATAGCGGGGGGGCCAAATTAGCGACCCAGTACTTC. This gives the protein CASSNSGGAKLATQYF.